This TCR beta chain was identified in a study of T-cell reconstitution after alpha-beta-depleted transplantation in children. The ends were cut back, 6 bases at V and 1 base at J, with 13 bases in the middle. Germline assignment: CDR1 KGHDR and CDR2 SFDVKD. This CDR3 comprises 15 residues. This clonotype was observed once. Unique molecular identifiers featured in how the TCRbeta library was prepared. TCRdb recomputed calls from the PCR reads with MiXCR, one row per CDR3 protein. Of about 410,000 distinct CDR3 sequences in the sample, over 20% were seen once. This clonotype was obtained from a human donor who donated a stem cell graft to a child with acute myeloid leukemia. The sample was PBMCs from the stem cell graft donor, taken from the stem cell graft. The V call is TRBV24-1, the J call TRBJ2-3; D might be TRBD2 (5 bases). CDR3 sequence reads: CATSRGAGGTDTQYF. Here the CDR3 DNA reads TGTGCCACCAGTCGTGGCGCGGGTGGCACAGATACGCAGTATTTT.